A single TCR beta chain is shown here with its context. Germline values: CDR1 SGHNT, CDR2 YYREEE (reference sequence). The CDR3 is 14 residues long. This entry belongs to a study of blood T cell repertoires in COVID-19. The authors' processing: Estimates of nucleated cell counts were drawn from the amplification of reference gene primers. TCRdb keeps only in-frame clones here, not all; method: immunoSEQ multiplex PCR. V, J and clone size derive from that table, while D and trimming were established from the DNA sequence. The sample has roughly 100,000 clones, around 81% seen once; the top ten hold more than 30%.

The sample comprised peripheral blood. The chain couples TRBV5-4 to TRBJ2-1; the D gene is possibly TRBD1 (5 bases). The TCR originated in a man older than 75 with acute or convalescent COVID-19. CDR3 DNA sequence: TGTGTCACAAGCGTAGAGCAGGGCTACAATGAGCAGTTCTTC. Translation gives CVTSVEQGYNEQFF.